This T cell receptor beta chain was obtained from a study of control samples from healthy donors and cancer patients. This clone is deemed medium-sized. Sequencing was performed with immunoSEQ multiplex PCR; in TCRdb, only in-frame clones are kept and a portion is missing. The table includes roughly 98,000 clones, roughly 86% detected once. The CDR3 extends over 12 amino acids. Germline V lookup: CDR1 MNHEY, CDR2 SVGAGI. The V end lost 5 bases, the J end lost 7 bases, and 11 bases lay between the germline ends. The source material was blood. This receptor was taken from a woman aged 60 to 75 in good health. V gene TRBV6-5 combines with J gene TRBJ1-2; perhaps TRBD1 as D (5 bases). The CDR3, as DNA: TGTGCCAGCAGTCCGGTTGGGGGTGGCTACACCTTC. Translating gives CASSPVGGGYTF.